This T cell receptor beta chain was captured by sequencing in a study of cytomegalovirus exposure and HLA in healthy donors. Regarding the study as a whole: The only immune exposure information that was available was CMV serostatus. A few V segments could not be told apart, such as TRBV6-2 and TRBV6-3, and were left out.

The primer mix had 60 Vbeta and 13 Jbeta primers. Clones were sequenced by immunoSEQ multiplex PCR, and TCRdb holds only the in-frame ones, with some missing. Among some 160,000 clones, around 80% were seen once, and the ten largest hold approximately 1.5%. The V gene end was trimmed by 5 bases and the J gene end by 7 bases; junction bases not matched to a gene: 7. This CDR3 comprises 14 residues. Germline CDR1 reads WNHNN; CDR2 reads SYGVQD (reference sequence). About this clone: Its antigen is unidentified.

Healthy people donating bone marrow made up the donors. This sequence was found in a male donor in good health and CMV-seronegative. The gene calls are TRBV10-1 and TRBJ1-4, with 7 bases lining up with TRBD1. The sequencing input was PBMCs. The chain's CDR3 is CASSLTGVAEKLFF. The CDR3 nucleotides are TGCGCCAGCAGTCTTACAGGGGTAGCTGAAAAACTGTTTTTT.